The 3 T cell receptor beta chains in this list originate from one sample, sequenced in a study of identical twins. TCRdb analysed the 5' RACE reads with MiXCR anew, one entry per CDR3 protein. The sample shows around 250,000 distinct CDR3 sequences, around 8.3% of them seen only once. These data also featured in a second study, about yellow fever vaccine responses in identical twins.

Source material: CD8+ T cells sorted from blood. The origin of the receptors is a woman aged 18-29 years in good health.

This clonotype was counted between two and nine times. The chain has TRBV12-3 or TRBV12-4 and TRBJ1-5, with 8 nucleotides matching TRBD1. Unmatched junction bases numbered 6, after V lost 5 bases and J lost 9 bases. CDR3 length: 13 residues. In DNA form, the CDR3 reads TGTGCCAGCAGTATGGGACAGGTTGGGCCCCAGCATTTT. This sequence encodes CASSMGQVGPQHF.

This clonotype was counted a few times. CDR3: CASRIRAGPYEQYF. In DNA form, the CDR3 reads TGTGCCAGCAGGATCCGGGCCGGCCCGTACGAGCAGTACTTC. The V call is TRBV28, the J call TRBJ2-7; D remains ambiguous. Germline V gene sequence: CDR1 MDHEN, CDR2 SYDVKM. The V and J ends lost 6 bases and 4 bases respectively, with 16 bases between them. The CDR3 contains 14 residues.

In this sample, this clonotype turned up many times. This chain joins TRBV10-3 and TRBJ2-7; no reliable D call. There are 13 residues in the CDR3. V dropped 11 bases and J dropped 5 bases, with 19 bases sitting between them. Per the germline V gene, CDR1 is ENHRY and CDR2 is SYGVKD. CDR3 residues: CAVLAETHHEQYF. The CDR3 DNA follows: TGTGCCGTCCTCGCAGAGACACACCACGAGCAGTACTTC.